The 28 T cell receptor beta chains below come from one sample, sequenced in a study of regulatory T cells in long-lasting Graves disease. Time point: newly diagnosed GD, antithyroid drugs for less than 3 months. RNA isolated from PBMCs was used to make the TCR library. The authors built TCR beta libraries using iRepertoire HTBI primers and Arm-PCR of CDR3 regions. TCRdb used MiXCR to reprocess the multiplex PCR reads, holding one entry per CDR3 protein. The sample yields roughly 610,000 distinct CDR3 sequences, 16% seen once. The sample was also reused in another study, on T cells in Graves' hyperthyroidism and ophthalmopathy.

The sample in question was peripheral blood mononuclear cells (PBMCs), obtained at new diagnosis, from a patient treated with antithyroid drugs. These TCRs come from a woman in her 30s with Graves disease.

This sequence joins TRBV30 and TRBJ1-1; weak D call: TRBD1 (6 bases). The CDR3 covers 12 residues. Germline assignment: CDR1 GTSNPN and CDR2 SVGIG (reference sequence). V dropped 5 bases and J dropped 6 bases, with 13 bases sitting between them. This CDR3 reads CAWDTGSAEAFF. The CDR3 DNA reads as TGTGCCTGGGATACAGGGTCAGCTGAAGCTTTCTTT.

This clonotype was found many times. V gene TRBV2 combines with J gene TRBJ2-1; possibly TRBD1 or TRBD2 for D (5 bases each). The CDR3 totals 11 residues. Germline values: CDR1 SNHLY, CDR2 FYNNEI. V dropped 9 bases and J dropped 12 bases, with 15 bases sitting between them. The chain's CDR3 is CASLREGTQFF. The CDR3 DNA sequence: TGTGCCAGTCTGCGAGAAGGGACGCAGTTCTTC.

This clonotype was seen ten or more times. The chain combines TRBV7-8 with TRBJ2-5; TRBD2 might be the D (5 bases). CDR3 length: 13 amino acids. Trimming stripped 3 bases from V and 2 bases from J, with 7 bases between. Per germline, CDR1 SGHVS and CDR2 FQNEAQ. The DNA of the CDR3 is TGTGCCAGCAGCTTCGGACTGCAAGAGACCCAGTACTTC. It is translated as CASSFGLQETQYF.

This chain joins TRBV20-1 and TRBJ2-7; 11 bases are a match to TRBD2. The V and J ends lost 8 bases and 2 bases, in that order; junction bases with no gene match: 2. CDR3 length: 12 amino acids. Germline V gives CDR1 DFQATT, CDR2 SNEGSKA (reference sequence). DNA of the CDR3: TGCAGTACGACTAGCGGGACCTACGAGCAGTACTTC. Amino acid sequence: CSTTSGTYEQYF.

This clonotype was seen ten or more times. CDR3 amino acids: CASSQAGNNQPQHF. Here the CDR3 DNA reads TGTGCCAGCAGCCAAGCAGGGAACAATCAGCCCCAGCATTTT. The chain joins TRBV3-1 to TRBJ1-5; the D gene is possibly TRBD1 (5 bases). CDR1 LGHDT and CDR2 YNNKEL come from the germline V gene (reference sequence). Trimming shortened V by 1 base and J by 3 bases, and 7 bases separated the two germline ends. There are 14 residues in the CDR3. Supplemented by reference TRBV3-1 and TRBJ1-5, the full variable domain reads DTAVSQTPKYLVTQMGNDKSIKCEQNLGHDTMYWYKQDSKKFLKIMFSYNNKELIINETVPNRFSPKSPDKAHLNLHINSLELGDSAVYFCASSQAGNNQPQHFGDGTRLSIL.

This clonotype was detected many times. V gene TRBV7-2 combines with J gene TRBJ1-6, with TRBD1 identical over 7 bases. In germline, CDR1 is SGHTA, CDR2 FQGNSA. This CDR3 has 12 residues. The V gene end was trimmed by 5 bases and the J gene end by 9 bases; junction bases not matched to a gene: 1. CDR3 amino acids: CASSRQGSPLHF. For the CDR3, the DNA is TGTGCCAGCAGCAGACAGGGTTCACCCCTCCACTTT. The full variable domain, completed using reference TRBV7-2 and TRBJ1-6, is GAGVSQSPSNKVTEKGKDVELRCDPISGHTALYWYRQSLGQGLEFLIYFQGNSAPDKSGLPSDRFSAERTGGSVSTLTIQRTQQEDSAVYLCASSRQGSPLHFGNGTRLTVT.

This clonotype was counted between two and nine times. The CDR3 bases are TGTGCCAGCAGTTCCCGGGACACCACCTACGAGCAGTACTTC. Protein sequence: CASSSRDTTYEQYF. This sequence joins TRBV28 and TRBJ2-7, with D possibly being TRBD1 (6 bases). V gave up 4 bases and J gave up 2 bases, with 12 bases separating them. Germline CDR1 MDHEN, CDR2 SYDVKM. CDR3 length: 14 amino acids.

This clonotype showed up many times. This rearrangement joins TRBV7-8 to TRBJ1-6; D uncertain. Trimming pared 1 base from V and 8 bases from J, leaving 9 bases between. The CDR3 runs 14 residues. The germline V gene encodes CDR1 SGHVS and CDR2 FQNEAQ. In nucleotides, the CDR3 is TGTGCCAGCAGCTTAGGCTGGGTAGATTCACCCCTCCACTTT. This sequence encodes CASSLGWVDSPLHF.

This clonotype was detected many times. The gene calls are TRBV12-3 or TRBV12-4 and TRBJ1-3; D gene uncertain. Trimming took off 6 bases at V and 0 bases at J, with 15 bases between the two ends. This CDR3 region has 16 residues. The CDR3 region has the DNA TGTGCCAGCAGCCGAGGACCTGGGCGCTCTGGAAACACCATATATTTT. Protein product: CASSRGPGRSGNTIYF.

The sample holds many counts of this clonotype. The CDR3 sequence: CASSLSGPLNEKLFF. The CDR3 DNA follows: TGTGCCAGCAGTTTATCGGGCCCTCTTAATGAAAAACTGTTTTTT. The chain links TRBV27 to TRBJ1-4, with D unclear. Germline values: CDR1 MNHEY, CDR2 SMNVEV (reference sequence). Trimming cost V 0 bases and J 4 bases, with 9 bases left between them. There are 15 residues in the CDR3.

In this sample, this clonotype turned up many times. The CDR3 DNA reads TGTGCCAGCAGTTCTCAGGGGGGTCCCCCTTTCTACGAGCAGTACTTC. Its protein is CASSSQGGPPFYEQYF. J is TRBJ2-7 and V is TRBV27; maybe TRBD1 (7 bases). This CDR3 has 16 amino acids. Germline-derived CDR1 and CDR2 are MNHEY and SMNVEV (reference sequence). The V end lost 4 bases, the J end lost 3 bases, and 19 bases lay between the germline ends.

This clonotype has a count of ten or more. The V gene is TRBV7-9, the J gene TRBJ1-1; D unresolved. Germline CDR1 and CDR2: SEHNR and FQNEAQ (reference sequence). CDR3 size: 11 residues. V lost 5 bases and J 9 bases, leaving 10 bases between the germline ends. The CDR3 is CASSTQEQAFF. The CDR3, as DNA: TGTGCCAGCAGCACCCAGGAACAAGCTTTCTTT.

This clonotype was detected many times. The chain employs TRBV25-1 and TRBJ1-6; no reliable D call. The V end was cut by 4 bases, the J end by 5 bases, with 6 bases between. Germline V gene data show CDR1 as MGHDK and CDR2 as SYGVNS. This CDR3 comprises 13 residues. The CDR3 loop is CASSVDDNSPLHF. The CDR3 DNA reads as TGTGCCAGCAGTGTCGATGATAATTCACCCCTCCACTTT.

The chain uses TRBV10-3 and TRBJ2-1, with TRBD1 matching 10 bases. V lost 6 bases, J lost 6 bases, and 8 bases stayed unmatched. Germline V gives CDR1 ENHRY, CDR2 SYGVKD. The CDR3 spans 15 residues. CDR3 nucleotide sequence: TGTGCCATCAGGCCCGGGACAGGGGAGGCCAATGAGCAGTTCTTC. Protein product: CAIRPGTGEANEQFF.

This clonotype was picked up many times. The chain is built from TRBV2 and TRBJ2-5, with D unresolved. The CDR3 is made up of 13 amino acids. Germline-derived CDR1 and CDR2 are SNHLY and FYNNEI. Trimming left V 7 bases short and J 4 bases short, with 13 bases between. The CDR3 coding sequence is TGTGCCAGCATCTTTGGGGTTCCAGAGACCCAGTACTTC. Protein sequence: CASIFGVPETQYF.

This clonotype was seen repeatedly, ten times or more. V and J are TRBV9 and TRBJ2-5; D assignment may be TRBD1 or TRBD2 (6 bases each). Germline-derived CDR1 and CDR2 are SGDLS and YYNGEE. Trimming shortened V by 4 bases and J by 2 bases, and 24 bases separated the two germline ends. The CDR3 spans 18 residues. The CDR3 nucleotides read TGTGCCAGCAGCCCACCGGGGGCCCTCGGTGGGTTTCAAGAGACCCAGTACTTC. Residues: CASSPPGALGGFQETQYF. Full variable domain (outside the CDR3, taken from reference TRBV9 and TRBJ2-5): DSGVTQTPKHLITATGQRVTLRCSPRSGDLSVYWYQQSLDQGLQFLIQYYNGEERAKGNILERFSAQQFPDLHSELNLSSLELGDSALYFCASSPPGALGGFQETQYFGPGTRLLVL.

This sequence joins TRBV13 and TRBJ2-7; the match to TRBD2 covers 10 bases. Germline CDR1 reads PRHDT; CDR2 reads FYEKMQ (reference sequence). The V segment lost 4 bases and the J segment 5 bases; nucleotides outside the gene matches: 8. The CDR3 runs 15 residues. CDR3 sequence: CASSSNPAGGNEQYF. The CDR3 bases are TGTGCCAGCAGCTCTAATCCAGCGGGAGGGAACGAGCAGTACTTC. The variable domain in full, with the rest retrieved from reference TRBV13 and TRBJ2-7, is AAGVIQSPRHLIKEKRETATLKCYPIPRHDTVYWYQQGPGQDPQFLISFYEKMQSDKGSIPDRFSAQQFSDYHSELNMSSLELGDSALYFCASSSNPAGGNEQYFGPGTRLTVT.

This clonotype has at least ten counts. J is TRBJ2-5 and V is TRBV5-1; 8 bases map to TRBD2. Germline lookup yields CDR1 SGHRS and CDR2 YFSETQ. V gave up 7 bases and J gave up 3 bases; unmatched junction bases: 11. The CDR3 is 15 residues long. The DNA of the CDR3 is TGCGCCAGCCTGAAACTGCCGGGGGGGGAAGAGACCCAGTACTTC. Protein product: CASLKLPGGEETQYF.

This clonotype was observed a handful of times. The chain recombines TRBV30 with TRBJ2-3; D not resolved. This CDR3 is 13 amino acids long. CDR1 and CDR2 from the germline V gene are GTSNPN and SVGIG (reference sequence). The V end lost 2 bases, the J end lost 2 bases, and 8 bases lay between the germline ends. The CDR3, as DNA: TGTGCCTGGAGTAAACAGAACACAGATACGCAGTATTTT. Its protein product is CAWSKQNTDTQYF. Based on the CDR3 plus reference TRBV30 and TRBJ2-3, the full variable domain is SQTIHQWPATLVQPVGSPLSLECTVEGTSNPNLYWYRQAAGRGLQLLFYSVGIGQISSEVPQNLSASRPQDRQFILSSKKLLLSDSGFYLCAWSKQNTDTQYFGPGTRLTVL.

The rearrangement uses TRBV3-1 and TRBJ1-1; possibly TRBD1 for D (5 bases). Germline V gives CDR1 LGHDT, CDR2 YNNKEL (reference sequence). The length of the CDR3 is 14 residues. V lost 3 bases and J 2 bases, leaving 10 bases between the germline ends. The CDR3 here is CASSQGRVNTEAFF. The DNA of the CDR3 is TGTGCCAGCAGCCAGGGACGGGTAAACACTGAAGCTTTCTTT.

This clonotype has at least ten counts. The chain employs TRBV3-1 and TRBJ2-5; D is unresolved. Trimming stripped 0 bases from V and 2 bases from J, with 4 bases between. Germline V gene data show CDR1 as LGHDT and CDR2 as YNNKEL (reference sequence). This CDR3 is 13 amino acids long. The CDR3 nucleotides read TGTGCCAGCAGCCAAGATGTTCAAGAGACCCAGTACTTC. As protein: CASSQDVQETQYF.

This clonotype was observed at least ten times. The rearrangement uses TRBV6-1 and TRBJ1-1; D might be TRBD1 (5 bases). From germline, CDR1 is MNHNS and CDR2 SASEGT. Trimming pared 6 bases from V and 1 base from J, leaving 15 bases between. CDR3 length: 15 residues. CDR3 bases: TGTGCCAGCAGCTCCGCCTGGGGGTCGAACACTGAAGCTTTCTTT. Amino acid sequence: CASSSAWGSNTEAFF.

This chain connects TRBV20-1 to TRBJ1-2; D gene ambiguous. V lost 7 bases and J 10 bases, leaving 10 bases between the germline ends. The CDR3 consists of 9 residues. Germline assignment: CDR1 DFQATT and CDR2 SNEGSKA (reference sequence). CDR3: CSVRGFYTF. In nucleotides, the CDR3 is TGCAGTGTCCGAGGGTTCTACACCTTC.

This clonotype turned up a few times. The chain recombines TRBV5-1 with TRBJ2-7; D unresolved. CDR3 size: 13 residues. Per the germline V gene, CDR1 is SGHRS and CDR2 is YFSETQ. V gave up 3 bases and J gave up 2 bases, with 9 bases separating them. CDR3 bases: TGCGCCAGCAGCTCATGGACGGCCTACGAGCAGTACTTC. Amino acid sequence: CASSSWTAYEQYF. The full variable domain, with the rest looked up from reference TRBV5-1 and TRBJ2-7, is KAGVTQTPRYLIKTRGQQVTLSCSPISGHRSVSWYQQTPGQGLQFLFEYFSETQRNKGNFPGRFSGRQFSNSRSEMNVSTLELGDSALYLCASSSWTAYEQYFGPGTRLTVT.

This clonotype was seen only a few times. This chain connects TRBV6-1 to TRBJ2-7, with 9 bases matching TRBD1. The CDR3 sequence is 15 residues long. V shed 4 bases and J 5 bases; nucleotides not matched to a gene: 9. CDR1 MNHNS and CDR2 SASEGT come from the germline V gene. The CDR3, as DNA: TGTGCCAGCAGTGTTCGGGACAGGGAAACCGACGAGCAGTACTTC. This codes for CASSVRDRETDEQYF.

This clonotype appeared many times. The J gene is TRBJ2-7, the V gene TRBV28, with 7 nucleotides matching TRBD2. This CDR3 is built from 15 residues. V trimming: 4 bases; J trimming: 4 bases; junction bases outside the gene matches: 10. Germline-derived CDR1 and CDR2 are MDHEN and SYDVKM. CDR3 sequence reads: CASSSSGDPLYEQYF. CDR3 DNA: TGTGCCAGCAGTTCCAGCGGGGATCCCTTATACGAGCAGTACTTC.

This clonotype was recorded many times. V and J are TRBV6-1 and TRBJ1-1, with D perhaps matching TRBD1 (6 bases). This CDR3 contains 15 residues. CDR1 is MNHNS and CDR2 is SASEGT in the germline V gene. Trimming pared 8 bases from V and 2 bases from J, leaving 18 bases between. The CDR3 here is CASPKLGTHNTEAFF. CDR3 bases: TGTGCCAGCCCTAAGTTAGGGACACATAACACTGAAGCTTTCTTT.

V is TRBV19 and J is TRBJ2-7; TRBD2 matches 9 bases. The germline gives CDR1 LNHDA, CDR2 SQIVND (reference sequence). The CDR3 spans 16 residues. V shed 6 bases and J 6 bases; nucleotides not matched to a gene: 15. The CDR3 loop reads CASSSGLSGSSGEQYF. The CDR3 DNA sequence: TGTGCCAGTAGCTCGGGCCTTAGCGGGAGTTCAGGCGAGCAGTACTTC.